This paragraph covers one TCR beta chain sequence. V was clipped by 4 bases and J by 4 bases, with 14 bases between them. CDR1 is SQVTM and CDR2 is ANQGSEA in the germline V gene. CDR3 length: 13 amino acids. The data are from a study of blood T cell repertoires in COVID-19. Whole-study context: Sources were T cells, B-cell-depleted T cells, or PBMCs; the material itself was cDNA or gDNA.

Libraries were prepared by immunoSEQ multiplex PCR; TCRdb keeps only in-frame clonotypes and omits some of them. The table has under 150,000 clones, around 87% seen once. The sample was peripheral blood. The J gene is TRBJ2-7, the V gene TRBV29-1, with a possible D match to TRBD2 (5 bases). The origin of this receptor is a man in his 70s with active COVID-19. The CDR3, as DNA: TGCAGCGTTGTGGGAGTAGTTCCTTACGAGCAGTACTTC. This gives the protein CSVVGVVPYEQYF.